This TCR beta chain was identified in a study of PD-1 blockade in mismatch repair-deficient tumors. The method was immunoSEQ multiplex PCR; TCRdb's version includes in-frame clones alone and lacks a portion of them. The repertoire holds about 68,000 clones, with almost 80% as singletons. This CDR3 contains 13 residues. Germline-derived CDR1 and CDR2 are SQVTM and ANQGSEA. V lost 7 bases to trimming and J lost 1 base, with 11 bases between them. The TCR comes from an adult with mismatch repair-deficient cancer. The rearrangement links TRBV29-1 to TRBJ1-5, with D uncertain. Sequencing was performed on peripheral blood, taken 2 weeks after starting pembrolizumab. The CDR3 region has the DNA TGCAGCGCCGTCGCCGACAGCAATCAGCCCCAGCATTTT. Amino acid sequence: CSAVADSNQPQHF.